This note documents a single T cell receptor (beta chain) sequence. The antigen remains undetermined. TCRdb ran MiXCR on the RT-PCR reads and lists one entry per CDR3 protein. The data show about 780,000 distinct CDR3 sequences, around 18% seen once. This sample was taken from a study of response to subunit inactivated influenza vaccine. Study-wide findings and caveats: Authors suggested few new T cells are recruited by each seasonal influenza vaccination.

Unmatched junction bases numbered 13, after V lost 5 bases and J lost 4 bases. The germline gives CDR1 SGHTA, CDR2 FQGNSA. The CDR3 is 17 residues long. The sequence came from a man aged 45-65 years who received an inactivated influenza vaccine. The source was PBMCs from blood, collected approximately 5 days after vaccination. The rearrangement links TRBV7-2 to TRBJ2-3; TRBD2 matches 9 bases. CDR3 residues: CASSPPGGSGSADTQYF. As DNA, the CDR3 is TGTGCCAGCAGCCCCCCAGGAGGTAGCGGGAGCGCAGATACGCAGTATTTT. Drawing the rest from reference TRBV7-2 and TRBJ2-3, the complete variable domain is GAGVSQSPSNKVTEKGKDVELRCDPISGHTALYWYRQSLGQGLEFLIYFQGNSAPDKSGLPSDRFSAERTGGSVSTLTIQRTQQEDSAVYLCASSPPGGSGSADTQYFGPGTRLTVL.